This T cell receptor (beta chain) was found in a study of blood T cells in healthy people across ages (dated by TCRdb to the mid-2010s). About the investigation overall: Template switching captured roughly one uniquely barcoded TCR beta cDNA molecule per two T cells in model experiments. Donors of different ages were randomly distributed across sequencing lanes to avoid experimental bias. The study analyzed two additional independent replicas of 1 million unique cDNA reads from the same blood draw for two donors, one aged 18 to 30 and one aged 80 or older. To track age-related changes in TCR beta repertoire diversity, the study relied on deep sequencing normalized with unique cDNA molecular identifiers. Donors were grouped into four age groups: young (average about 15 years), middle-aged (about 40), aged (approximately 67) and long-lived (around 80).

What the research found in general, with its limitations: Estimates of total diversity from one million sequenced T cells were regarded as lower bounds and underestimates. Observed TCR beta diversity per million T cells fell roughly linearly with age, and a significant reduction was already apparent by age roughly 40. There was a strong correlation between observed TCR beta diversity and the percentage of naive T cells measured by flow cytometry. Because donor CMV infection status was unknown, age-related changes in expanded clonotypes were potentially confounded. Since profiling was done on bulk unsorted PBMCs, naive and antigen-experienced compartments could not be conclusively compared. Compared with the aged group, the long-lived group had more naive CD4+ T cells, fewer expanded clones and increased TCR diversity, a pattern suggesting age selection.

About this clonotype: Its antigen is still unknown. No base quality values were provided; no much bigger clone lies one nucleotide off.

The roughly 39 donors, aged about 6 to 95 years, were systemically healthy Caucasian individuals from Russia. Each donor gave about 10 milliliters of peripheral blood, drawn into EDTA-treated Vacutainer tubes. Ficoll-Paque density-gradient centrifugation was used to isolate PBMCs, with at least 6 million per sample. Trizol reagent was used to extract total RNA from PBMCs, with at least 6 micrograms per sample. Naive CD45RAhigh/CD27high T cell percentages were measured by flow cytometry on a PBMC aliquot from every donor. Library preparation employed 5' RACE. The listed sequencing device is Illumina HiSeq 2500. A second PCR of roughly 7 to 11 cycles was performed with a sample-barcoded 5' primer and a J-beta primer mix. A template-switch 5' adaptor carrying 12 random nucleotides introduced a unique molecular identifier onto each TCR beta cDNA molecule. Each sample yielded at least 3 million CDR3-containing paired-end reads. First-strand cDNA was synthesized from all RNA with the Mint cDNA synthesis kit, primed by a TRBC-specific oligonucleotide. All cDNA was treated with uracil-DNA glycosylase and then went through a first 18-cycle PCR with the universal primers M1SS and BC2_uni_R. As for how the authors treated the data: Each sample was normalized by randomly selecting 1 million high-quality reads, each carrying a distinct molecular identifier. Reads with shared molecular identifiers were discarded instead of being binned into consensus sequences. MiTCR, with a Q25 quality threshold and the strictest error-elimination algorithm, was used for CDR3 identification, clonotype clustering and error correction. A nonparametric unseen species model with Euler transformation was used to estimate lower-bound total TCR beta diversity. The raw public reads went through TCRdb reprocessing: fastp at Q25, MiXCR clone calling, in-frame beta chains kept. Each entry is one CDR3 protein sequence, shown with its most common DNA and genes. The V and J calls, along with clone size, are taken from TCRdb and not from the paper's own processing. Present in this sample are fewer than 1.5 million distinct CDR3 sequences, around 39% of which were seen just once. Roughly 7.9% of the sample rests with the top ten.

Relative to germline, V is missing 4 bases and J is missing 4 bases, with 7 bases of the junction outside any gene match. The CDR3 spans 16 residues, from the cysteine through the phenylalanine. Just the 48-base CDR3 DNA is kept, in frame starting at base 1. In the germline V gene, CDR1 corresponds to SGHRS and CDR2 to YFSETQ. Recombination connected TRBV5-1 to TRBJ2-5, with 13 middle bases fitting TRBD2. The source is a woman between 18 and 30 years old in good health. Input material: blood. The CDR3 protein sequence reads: CASSLGTSGARETQYF. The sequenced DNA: TGCGCCAGCAGCCTTGGGACTAGCGGGGCCAGAGAGACCCAGTACTTC.